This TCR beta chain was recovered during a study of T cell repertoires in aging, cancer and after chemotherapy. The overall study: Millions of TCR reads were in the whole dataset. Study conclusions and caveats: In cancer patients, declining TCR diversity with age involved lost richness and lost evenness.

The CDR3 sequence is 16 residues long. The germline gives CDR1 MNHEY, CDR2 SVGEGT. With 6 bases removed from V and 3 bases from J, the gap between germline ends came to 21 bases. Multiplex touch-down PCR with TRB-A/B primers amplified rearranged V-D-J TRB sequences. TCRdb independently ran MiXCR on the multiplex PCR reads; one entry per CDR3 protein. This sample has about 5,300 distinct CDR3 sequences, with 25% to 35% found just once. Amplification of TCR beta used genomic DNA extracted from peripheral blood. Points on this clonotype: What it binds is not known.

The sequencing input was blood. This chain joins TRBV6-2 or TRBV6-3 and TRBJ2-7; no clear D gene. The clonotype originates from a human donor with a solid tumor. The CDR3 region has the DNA TGTGCCAGCAGATCCACGGTAGTACAGAGTCTCTACGAGCAGTACTTC. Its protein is CASRSTVVQSLYEQYF.